These T cell receptor beta chains were read from a single sample in a study of blood T cell repertoires in COVID-19. Produced via immunoSEQ multiplex PCR; TCRdb's table is partial and in-frame only. The sample has some 320,000 clones, about 90% seen once. Sequencing was done on a sample of PBMCs or T cells enriched from blood (not recorded which). The receptors here all came from a woman in her twenties or thirties who had recovered from COVID-19. Both conserved end residues are part of each CDR3. D genes are given only for firm matches.

j_gene | len | v_gene | d_gene | CDR3nt | CDR3aa
TRBJ1-5 | 15 | TRBV10-2 | TRBD1 | TGCGCCAGCAGTGAGTCGAAGTCAGGGGGCCAGCCCCAGCATTTT | CASSESKSGGQPQHF
TRBJ2-2 | 15 | TRBV18 | TRBD1 | TGTGCCAGCTCACCGGGACAGGGCCCAACCGGGGAGCTGTTTTTT | CASSPGQGPTGELFF
TRBJ1-2 | 13 | TRBV6-5 | TRBD1 | TGTGCCAGCAGTTCCACCGGGACAGATGGCTACACCTTC | CASSSTGTDGYTF
TRBJ2-4 | 12 | TRBV10-3 | - | TGTGCCATCAGTGGGGACTTAAACATTCAGTACTTC | CAISGDLNIQYF
TRBJ1-4 | 13 | TRBV5-1 | TRBD1 | TGCGCCAGCAGGACAGGGTCTAATGAAAAACTGTTTTTT | CASRTGSNEKLFF
TRBJ1-2 | 14 | TRBV4-3 | - | TGCGCCAGCAGCCAAGATAACAGGTACTATGGCTACACCTTC | CASSQDNRYYGYTF
TRBJ2-1 | 11 | TRBV5-1 | - | TGCGCCAGCACGCAGTACAATGAGCAGTTCTTC | CASTQYNEQFF
TRBJ2-7 | 14 | TRBV5-1 | TRBD1 | TGCGCCAGCAGCTACACAGGGGGCGCTTACGAGCAGTACTTC | CASSYTGGAYEQYF
TRBJ2-2 | 16 | TRBV19 | TRBD1 | TGTGCCAGTAGTATAGGGCGACAGGGGTACACCGGGGAGCTGTTTTTT | CASSIGRQGYTGELFF
TRBJ2-2 | 14 | TRBV7-9 | - | TGTGCCAGCAGCAGGCAGCGGAACACCGGGGAGCTGTTTTTT | CASSRQRNTGELFF
TRBJ1-1 | 15 | TRBV4-2 | - | TGTGCCAGCAGCCGAACCGGCAGGGAAAACACTGAAGCTTTCTTT | CASSRTGRENTEAFF
TRBJ2-3 | 15 | TRBV5-8 | - | TGTGCCAGCAGCCCGGGACACGCGAAGCGGGGTACGCAGTATTTT | CASSPGHAKRGTQYF